This is a list of T cell receptor beta chains from one sample in a study of T-cell reconstitution after alpha-beta-depleted transplantation in children. Via MiXCR, TCRdb re-called the PCR reads, giving one row per CDR3 protein. The sample lists roughly 49,000 distinct CDR3 sequences; about 9.3% were seen once. Material: PBMCs, mostly from graft donor cells, obtained 60 days after TCRalphabeta/CD19-depleted stem cell transplant. The receptors originated from a male patient between 2 and 9 years old who had a stem cell transplant for chronic granulomatous disease, so the T cells may come from the graft donor. Each CDR3 is given with its conserved first and last residue. A D gene is named only where the DNA matches it firmly. Expanded clones are given a class, and other clones once, few, many or no size at all.

TRBV6-6	-	many	TRBJ2-7	TGTGCCAGCAGTTATTGGGGGATCTACGAGCAGTACTTC	CASSYWGIYEQYF
TRBV6-1	-	many	TRBJ1-1	TGTGCCAGCAGGGCACAGAACACTGAAGCTTTCTTT	CASRAQNTEAFF
TRBV28	-	-	TRBJ2-3	TGTGCCAGCAGTTCGAGTAGGGGGAGTAATCGAGATACGCAGTATTTT	CASSSSRGSNRDTQYF
TRBV7-8	-	many	TRBJ2-3	TGTGCCAGCAGCTTAGTCCCAGCGGTCACAGATACGCAGTATTTT	CASSLVPAVTDTQYF
TRBV20-1	TRBD2	many	TRBJ2-1	TGCAGTGCTAGAGATCCTAGCGGGAAGAGATACAATGAGCAGTTCTTC	CSARDPSGKRYNEQFF
TRBV21-1	-	many	TRBJ2-2	TGTGCCAGCAGCAGACAGGGGAGCGGGGAGCTGTTTTTT	CASSRQGSGELFF
TRBV6-4	-	many	TRBJ2-1	TGTGCCAGCAGTGATAATCCGGGGTCGGGCGAGCAGTTCTTC	CASSDNPGSGEQFF
TRBV29-1	TRBD2	many	TRBJ2-1	TGCAGCGTCCTAGCCGGGGGGAATGAGCAGTTCTTC	CSVLAGGNEQFF
TRBV27	-	many	TRBJ1-6	TGTGCCAGCAGTTTAAGGGACCCGGGTGCGGTTGTTTCACCCCTCCACTTT	CASSLRDPGAVVSPLHF
TRBV4-3	TRBD2	many	TRBJ2-1	TGCGCCAGCAGCCAAGGAGCGGGAGGTCACAATGAGCAGTTCTTC	CASSQGAGGHNEQFF
TRBV6-2/TRBV6-3	TRBD2	many	TRBJ2-1	TGTGCCAGCAGTTATATTAGGACTAGCGGGGTAAATGAGCAGTTCTTC	CASSYIRTSGVNEQFF
TRBV7-2	-	many	TRBJ1-5	TGTGCCAGCAGCTTGGTAAGCAATCAGCCCCAGCATTTT	CASSLVSNQPQHF
TRBV12-3/TRBV12-4	TRBD2	few	TRBJ2-1	TGTGCCAGCAAGCTAGCGGGAGGGTCCTACAATGAGCAGTTCTTC	CASKLAGGSYNEQFF
TRBV25-1	-	many	TRBJ1-2	TGTGCCAGCAGTACGGATGTCTATGGCTACACCTTC	CASSTDVYGYTF
TRBV5-1	-	many	TRBJ2-7	TGCGCCAGCAGCCCGGGGGACCGACACTCCTACGAGCAGTACTTC	CASSPGDRHSYEQYF
TRBV5-1	-	-	TRBJ2-7	TGCGCCAGCAGCTTGGGCAGGGCCCCCTACGAGCAGTACTTC	CASSLGRAPYEQYF
TRBV20-1	TRBD2	many	TRBJ2-1	TGCAGTGCCCTACGGGCTAGCGGGAGGACCCACTACAATGAGCAGTTCTTC	CSALRASGRTHYNEQFF
TRBV20-1	-	many	TRBJ2-7	TGCAGTGCTAGTAGCCGGGACAACTCCTACGAGCAGTACTTC	CSASSRDNSYEQYF
TRBV6-5	-	many	TRBJ1-5	TGTGCCAGCAGTTACTCGGGTCAGCCCCAGCATTTT	CASSYSGQPQHF
TRBV5-8	-	-	TRBJ2-1	TGTGCCAGCAGCTCGGGGTATCGTCAATACAATGAGCAGTTCTTC	CASSSGYRQYNEQFF
TRBV12-5	TRBD2	many	TRBJ2-1	TGTGCTAGTGGTTTGGTAATTGGTGGGACTAGCGGCCATTACAATGAGCAGTTCTTC	CASGLVIGGTSGHYNEQFF
TRBV3-1	TRBD1	many	TRBJ2-3	TGTGCCAGCAGCCTGAGACAGGGAGGCACAGATACGCAGTATTTT	CASSLRQGGTDTQYF
TRBV3-1	-	many	TRBJ1-6	TGTGCCAGCAGCGCAGGGACTTCGGCCCTCCACTTT	CASSAGTSALHF
TRBV7-9	-	many	TRBJ1-1	TGTGCCAGCAGCGCTCGACAGGTCGGTAGCACTGAAGCTTTCTTT	CASSARQVGSTEAFF
TRBV7-9	-	many	TRBJ1-2	TGTGCCAGCAGCCCCTACAAAGAATATGGCTACACCTTC	CASSPYKEYGYTF
TRBV20-1	-	many	TRBJ2-7	TGCAGTGTTCATCGGCAGAGCTCCTACGAGCAGTACTTC	CSVHRQSSYEQYF
TRBV27	-	-	TRBJ1-2	TGTGCCAGCAAGTCGGCAGGGCCTTATGGCTACACCTTC	CASKSAGPYGYTF
TRBV20-1	-	many	TRBJ2-5	TGCAGTGCTAGAGACCGGTGGAGAGGAGTGAGAGAGACCCAGTACTTC	CSARDRWRGVRETQYF
TRBV5-1	TRBD1	many	TRBJ2-5	TGCGCCAGCAGCTTCTATGGGACAGAACAACCAGAGACCCAGTACTTC	CASSFYGTEQPETQYF
TRBV3-1	TRBD1	few	TRBJ2-1	TGTGCCAGCAGCCAGCGGACAGGCGGAAACAATGAGCAGTTCTTC	CASSQRTGGNNEQFF
TRBV30	TRBD1	few	TRBJ1-2	TGTGCCTGGAGTCCACAGGGGACAGCTAACTATGGCTACACCTTC	CAWSPQGTANYGYTF
TRBV7-8	TRBD2	few	TRBJ2-7	TGTGCCAGCAGCTTAGAACCCGGTAGCGGGAGACTCTACGAGCAGTACTTC	CASSLEPGSGRLYEQYF
TRBV18	-	medium-sized	TRBJ2-5	TGTGCCAGCTCACCTGAGCAAAAAGTGACCCAGTACTTC	CASSPEQKVTQYF
TRBV21-1	-	many	TRBJ2-2	TGTGCCAGCAGCCCGAAGGACAGTCCGGTTGGGGAGCTGTTTTTT	CASSPKDSPVGELFF
TRBV5-1	TRBD1	-	TRBJ1-2	TGCGCCCGCAGCGGTCTTGACAGGGGGCTCTATGGCTACACCTTC	CARSGLDRGLYGYTF
TRBV5-6	-	many	TRBJ2-3	TGTGCCAGCAGCTTCTCCACAGATACGCAGTATTTT	CASSFSTDTQYF
TRBV5-1	-	many	TRBJ2-3	TGCGCCAGCAGCTTGGTTACAGTCATCGGAGGAGATACGCAGTATTTT	CASSLVTVIGGDTQYF
TRBV11-3	-	-	TRBJ2-2	TGTGCCAGCAGCTTAAGCCCCTCCAGGGGTACCGGGGAGCTGTTTTTT	CASSLSPSRGTGELFF
TRBV6-6	-	many	TRBJ2-7	TGTGCCAGCAGCGCCGACAGGCTTGGGTCCTACGAGCAGTACTTC	CASSADRLGSYEQYF
TRBV18	-	-	TRBJ1-2	TGTGCCAGCTCACCTCTCACACAGACCTTTGGCTACACCTTC	CASSPLTQTFGYTF
TRBV5-1	TRBD1	many	TRBJ1-5	TGCGCCAGCAGGCCGGACAGGGCGGATCAGCCCCAGCATTTT	CASRPDRADQPQHF